A single sample is the source of the 2 T cell receptor beta chains below, sequenced in a study of blood T cell repertoires in COVID-19. The table came from immunoSEQ multiplex PCR; TCRdb's copy has only in-frame clones and leaves some out. Of a few hundred thousand clones listed, about 91% are singletons. The specimen was peripheral blood. The receptors here all came from a woman in her twenties or thirties who had recovered from COVID-19.

The gene calls are TRBV4-1 and TRBJ2-1; perhaps TRBD2 as D (5 bases). This CDR3 spans 13 amino acids. Trimming removed 1 base at V and 13 bases at J, with 14 bases between. Germline V lookup: CDR1 MGHRA, CDR2 YSYEKL. The chain's CDR3 is CASSQAVREPQFF. As DNA, the CDR3 is TGCGCCAGCAGCCAAGCGGTTAGGGAGCCCCAGTTCTTC.

V usage is TRBV24-1 and J usage is TRBJ1-4, with D perhaps TRBD1 (6 bases). The CDR3 spans 17 residues. The V end was cut by 4 bases, the J end by 0 bases, with 14 bases between. Germline CDR1 is KGHDR and CDR2 is SFDVKD. The CDR3 reads CATSELRQDPTNEKLFF. CDR3 DNA sequence: TGTGCCACCAGTGAACTCAGACAGGACCCAACTAATGAAAAACTGTTTTTT.